Presented here are 29 T cell receptor beta chains from one specimen sequenced in a study of shared clonotypes between healthy human individuals. Using immunoSEQ multiplex PCR, the repertoire was profiled, and TCRdb retains in-frame clones only, with some absent. This sample has more than 2 million clones, with 85% to 95% found just once. Input material: naive CD4+ T cells sorted from blood. Subset meaning: CD45RA+ positively selected. These receptors all stem from a young man in good health.

The chain combines TRBV19 with TRBJ1-3, with D perhaps TRBD1 (6 bases). The ends were cut back, 3 bases at V and 0 bases at J, with 9 bases in the middle. The CDR3 is made up of 15 amino acids. Germline-derived CDR1 and CDR2 are LNHDA and SQIVND (reference sequence). The CDR3 region is CASSIGQHSGNTIYF. The CDR3 region has the DNA TGTGCCAGTAGTATCGGACAGCACTCTGGAAACACCATATATTTT.

About this clone itself: Other DNA sequences in the sample encode the same CDR3. The chain carries TRBV10-3 and TRBJ2-5, with 10 bases fitting TRBD1. The CDR3 runs to 14 residues. Germline V gives CDR1 ENHRY, CDR2 SYGVKD. The V and J ends lost 4 bases and 3 bases, in that order; junction bases with no gene match: 2. CDR3 nucleotide sequence: TGTGCCATCAGTGCAGGGACAGGGGAAGAGACCCAGTACTTC. Protein: CAISAGTGEETQYF.

The genes are TRBV6-1 and TRBJ2-1, with TRBD2 identical over 15 bases. Germline V gene sequence: CDR1 MNHNS, CDR2 SASEGT. Trimming removed 4 bases from V and 0 bases from J; junction bases left unmatched: 4. This CDR3 comprises 18 residues. CDR3 region: CASSGTSGRVGSYNEQFF. CDR3 coding DNA: TGTGCCAGCAGTGGGACTAGCGGGAGGGTGGGCTCCTACAATGAGCAGTTCTTC.

The J gene is TRBJ2-3, the V gene TRBV11-2; no clear D gene. V gave up 5 bases and J gave up 6 bases, with 15 bases separating them. Per germline, CDR1 SGHAT and CDR2 FQNNGV. This CDR3 is 14 amino acids long. CDR3 sequence: CASSRSTKVDTQYF. For the CDR3, the DNA is TGTGCCAGCAGCCGTTCAACTAAGGTGGATACGCAGTATTTT.

About this clone: The identical CDR3 is also encoded by other nucleotide sequences in the sample. V and J are TRBV7-8 and TRBJ2-2; D may be TRBD1 (5 bases). The CDR3 covers 14 residues. Germline V gene lookup returns CDR1 SGHVS and CDR2 FQNEAQ. Deletions cut 5 bases from V and 1 base from J, with 8 bases between. CDR3 sequence reads: CASSLGQNTGELFF. The CDR3 DNA sequence: TGTGCCAGCAGCCTCGGACAGAACACCGGGGAGCTGTTTTTT.

The rearrangement joins TRBV9 to TRBJ2-7; D uncertain. V lost 2 bases, J lost 4 bases, and 13 bases lay in between. The length of the CDR3 is 14 residues. Germline lookup yields CDR1 SGDLS and CDR2 YYNGEE. CDR3: CASSVEVTGYEQYF. The CDR3 coding sequence is TGTGCCAGCAGCGTTGAGGTGACTGGATACGAGCAGTACTTC.

The rearrangement uses TRBV5-1 and TRBJ2-7; D may match TRBD1 or TRBD2 (5 bases each). CDR3 length equals 14 residues. V shed 0 bases and J shed 3 bases, with 10 bases lying between them. Germline CDR1 reads SGHRS; CDR2 reads YFSETQ. CDR3 protein: CASSLEGTGYEQYF. CDR3 bases: TGCGCCAGCAGCTTGGAGGGGACCGGCTACGAGCAGTACTTC.

This CDR3 is CASTMRADGKSPLHF. The CDR3 nucleotides read TGTGCCAGCACGATGAGGGCTGATGGAAAGTCACCCCTCCACTTT. This chain joins TRBV6-5 and TRBJ1-6; no definite D call. Germline V lookup: CDR1 MNHEY, CDR2 SVGAGI. The V end was cut by 7 bases, the J end by 10 bases, with 20 bases between. CDR3 length: 15 residues.

The chain carries TRBV14 and TRBJ2-2, with TRBD2 matching over 8 bases. Per the germline V gene, CDR1 is SGHDN and CDR2 is FVKESK. This CDR3 is built from 17 residues. The V gene end was trimmed by 1 base and the J gene end by 1 base; junction bases not matched to a gene: 5. CDR3 loop: CASSQGGGPLNTGELFF. The CDR3, as DNA: TGTGCCAGCAGCCAAGGCGGGGGGCCTTTGAACACCGGGGAGCTGTTTTTT.

The genes are TRBV10-3 and TRBJ2-2; D is perhaps TRBD1 (5 bases). Germline CDR1 ENHRY, CDR2 SYGVKD. V shed 4 bases and J shed 0 bases, with 12 bases lying between them. The CDR3 runs to 16 residues. CDR3 coding DNA: TGTGCCATCAGTGGGGGCCCGAATTCGAACACCGGGGAGCTGTTTTTT. It yields the protein CAISGGPNSNTGELFF.

The chain recombines TRBV7-2 with TRBJ1-2, with 11 bases matching TRBD1. The CDR3 covers 15 residues. The germline gives CDR1 SGHTA, CDR2 FQGNSA. J gave up 8 bases and V 3 bases, and 8 bases lay outside the gene matches. CDR3 amino acids: CASSLGRGQGAGYTF. In DNA form, the CDR3 reads TGTGCCAGCAGCTTGGGCCGCGGACAGGGGGCCGGCTACACCTTC.

This rearrangement joins TRBV5-1 to TRBJ1-3; D gene ambiguous. The CDR3 covers 16 residues. V lost 0 bases and J lost 1, with 11 bases in between. Germline loops: CDR1 SGHRS, CDR2 YFSETQ. CDR3 residues: CASSLAGSVSGNTIYF. CDR3 sequence (DNA): TGCGCCAGCAGCTTGGCCGGTTCGGTTTCTGGAAACACCATATATTTT.

This chain uses TRBV28 with TRBJ1-2, with 10 bases fitting TRBD1. V shed 3 bases, J shed 7 bases, and the junction held 11 bases outside the gene matches. The germline V gene has CDR1 MDHEN and CDR2 SYDVKM. The CDR3 has 16 residues. CDR3 sequence: CASSFIQDRGPGGYTF. The DNA of the CDR3 is TGTGCCAGCAGTTTTATCCAAGACAGGGGGCCGGGTGGCTACACCTTC.

The chain employs TRBV18 and TRBJ2-7; TRBD2 aligns across 8 bases. Germline loops: CDR1 KGHSH, CDR2 LQKENI. This CDR3 has 14 residues. Unmatched junction bases numbered 5, after V lost 3 bases and J lost 4 bases. The CDR3 DNA sequence: TGTGCCAGCTCACCCGAGCGGGAGTTGTACGAGCAGTACTTC. This gives the protein CASSPERELYEQYF.

V and J are TRBV27 and TRBJ1-2; no firm D call. This CDR3 has 14 amino acids. CDR1 and CDR2 from the germline V gene are MNHEY and SMNVEV (reference sequence). V was trimmed by 2 bases and J by 8 bases, leaving 15 bases between them. The CDR3 loop reads CASSLMVGFQGYTF. In DNA form, the CDR3 reads TGTGCCAGCAGTTTAATGGTGGGGTTTCAGGGCTACACCTTC.

J is TRBJ2-1 and V is TRBV27; D possibly matches TRBD1 or TRBD2 (5 bases each). Germline CDR1 and CDR2: MNHEY and SMNVEV (reference sequence). This CDR3 is built from 12 residues. V was clipped by 5 bases and J by 11 bases, with 13 bases between them. The CDR3 here is CASSTSSGQQFF. In nucleotides, the CDR3 is TGTGCCAGCAGTACTTCATCGGGACAGCAGTTCTTC.

The V gene is TRBV6-1, the J gene TRBJ2-2; D not certain. V was cut by 7 bases and J by 4 bases, with 10 bases left in between. The CDR3 consists of 13 residues. Germline-derived CDR1 and CDR2 are MNHNS and SASEGT. Written as DNA, the CDR3 is TGTGCCAGCACTCTTCCTTCCACCGGGGAGCTGTTTTTT. Its protein product is CASTLPSTGELFF.

V gene TRBV4-3 combines with J gene TRBJ1-6; no reliable D call. The CDR3 runs 15 residues. Between the trimmed V and J ends, which lost 4 bases and 9 bases, there was a span of 16 bases. Germline CDR1 is LGHNA and CDR2 is YSLEER. Here the CDR3 reads CASSPTPGVGSPLHF. CDR3 in DNA: TGCGCCAGCAGCCCGACCCCGGGAGTCGGTTCACCCCTCCACTTT.

The chain carries TRBV5-6 and TRBJ1-1; D gene unclear. V was trimmed by 2 bases and J by 1 base, leaving 9 bases between them. CDR1 is SGHDT and CDR2 is YYEEEE in the germline V gene. CDR3 size: 14 residues. CDR3 nucleotide sequence: TGTGCCAGCAGCTTTGGGGATAGGAACACTGAAGCTTTCTTT. Translated: CASSFGDRNTEAFF.

The chain recombines TRBV14 with TRBJ1-6; no firm D call. V lost 1 base and J 9 bases, leaving 10 bases between the germline ends. This CDR3 has 14 residues. Germline CDR1 reads SGHDN; CDR2 reads FVKESK. The CDR3 nucleotides are TGTGCCAGCAGCCAAGTAGGGCCTCGTTCACCCCTCCACTTT. It specifies CASSQVGPRSPLHF.

J is TRBJ1-5 and V is TRBV2; the match to TRBD1 covers 7 bases. Germline V gene data show CDR1 as SNHLY and CDR2 as FYNNEI. The V gene end was trimmed by 8 bases and the J gene end by 5 bases; junction bases not matched to a gene: 9. The CDR3 runs 14 residues. The CDR3 DNA reads as TGTGCCAGCTCAGGGGGTCTTAACGATCAGCCCCAGCATTTT. Protein: CASSGGLNDQPQHF.

The chain combines TRBV2 with TRBJ1-4; D is unresolved. This CDR3 comprises 15 residues. V dropped 6 bases and J dropped 4 bases, with 15 bases sitting between them. CDR1 is SNHLY, CDR2 FYNNEI, per germline. CDR3 protein: CASSLPQIRNEKLFF. In DNA form, the CDR3 reads TGTGCCAGCAGCCTTCCACAGATCCGTAATGAAAAACTGTTTTTT.

A remark on this clone: A much bigger clone sits one base away, suggesting this may be a read error. Distinct nucleotide sequences in the sample also encode this CDR3. The rearrangement joins TRBV7-9 to TRBJ1-1; D is perhaps TRBD1 (6 bases). The CDR3 is 13 residues long. Germline V gene sequence: CDR1 SEHNR, CDR2 FQNEAQ (reference sequence). The CDR3 nucleotides are TGTGCCAGCAGTTTAGAGGCGGGGGCAAGAGCTTTCTTT. It codes for CASSLEAGARAFF.

Remarks on this clone: The same CDR3 arises from other DNA sequences in this sample as well. The V and J genes are TRBV11-2 and TRBJ1-6; D is unclear. The CDR3 contains 15 residues. In germline, CDR1 is SGHAT, CDR2 FQNNGV. V was pared by 5 bases and J by 7 bases, with 15 bases between. This CDR3 is CASSPVTGFNSPLHF. The CDR3 region has the DNA TGTGCCAGCAGCCCAGTGACGGGTTTCAATTCACCCCTCCACTTT.

The chain has TRBV6-5 and TRBJ2-7; 10 nucleotides match TRBD1. Germline CDR1 is MNHEY and CDR2 is SVGAGI. This CDR3 is built from 15 residues. The V and J ends lost 4 bases and 4 bases, in that order; junction bases with no gene match: 7. The CDR3 reads CASSSGGTGEYEQYF. The CDR3 DNA sequence: TGTGCCAGCAGTTCGGGGGGGACAGGGGAGTACGAGCAGTACTTC.

This clone appeared a single time. The rearrangement joins TRBV2 to TRBJ1-1; a possible D gene is TRBD1 (6 bases). The V and J ends lost 6 bases and 0 bases respectively, with 14 bases between them. The germline gives CDR1 SNHLY, CDR2 FYNNEI. CDR3 length: 15 residues. CDR3: CASRPTGTLNTEAFF. CDR3 coding DNA: TGTGCCAGCAGACCCACCGGGACACTGAACACTGAAGCTTTCTTT. Together with reference TRBV2 and TRBJ1-1, the CDR3 gives the full variable domain: EPEVTQTPSHQVTQMGQEVILRCVPISNHLYFYWYRQILGQKVEFLVSFYNNEISEKSEIFDDQFSVERPDGSNFTLKIRSTKLEDSAMYFCASRPTGTLNTEAFFGQGTRLTVV.

The chain uses TRBV7-9 and TRBJ2-3, with D possibly TRBD2 on 6 matching bases. Germline loops: CDR1 SEHNR, CDR2 FQNEAQ (reference sequence). This CDR3 region has 14 residues. V was trimmed by 11 bases and J by 0 bases, leaving 15 bases between them. Here the CDR3 reads CAGQGGASTDTQYF. In nucleotides, the CDR3 is TGTGCCGGGCAGGGCGGGGCGAGCACAGATACGCAGTATTTT.

The chain has TRBV7-2 and TRBJ2-4, with 8 bases that match TRBD2. Germline V gene data show CDR1 as SGHTA and CDR2 as FQGNSA. V dropped 4 bases and J dropped 10; count of bases not matched to a gene: 9. The CDR3 has 14 residues. The CDR3 is CASSSEGSGTIQYF. The CDR3 coding sequence is TGTGCCAGCAGCTCCGAAGGTAGCGGGACTATTCAGTACTTC.

The rearrangement joins TRBV18 to TRBJ1-5; a weak D match, TRBD1 (5 bases). Between the trimmed V and J ends, which lost 2 bases and 4 bases, there was a span of 12 bases. The CDR3 sequence is 15 residues long. Germline values: CDR1 KGHSH, CDR2 LQKENI. This CDR3 reads CASSPNQGTNQPQHF. The CDR3 DNA is TGTGCCAGCTCACCAAACCAGGGAACTAATCAGCCCCAGCATTTT.